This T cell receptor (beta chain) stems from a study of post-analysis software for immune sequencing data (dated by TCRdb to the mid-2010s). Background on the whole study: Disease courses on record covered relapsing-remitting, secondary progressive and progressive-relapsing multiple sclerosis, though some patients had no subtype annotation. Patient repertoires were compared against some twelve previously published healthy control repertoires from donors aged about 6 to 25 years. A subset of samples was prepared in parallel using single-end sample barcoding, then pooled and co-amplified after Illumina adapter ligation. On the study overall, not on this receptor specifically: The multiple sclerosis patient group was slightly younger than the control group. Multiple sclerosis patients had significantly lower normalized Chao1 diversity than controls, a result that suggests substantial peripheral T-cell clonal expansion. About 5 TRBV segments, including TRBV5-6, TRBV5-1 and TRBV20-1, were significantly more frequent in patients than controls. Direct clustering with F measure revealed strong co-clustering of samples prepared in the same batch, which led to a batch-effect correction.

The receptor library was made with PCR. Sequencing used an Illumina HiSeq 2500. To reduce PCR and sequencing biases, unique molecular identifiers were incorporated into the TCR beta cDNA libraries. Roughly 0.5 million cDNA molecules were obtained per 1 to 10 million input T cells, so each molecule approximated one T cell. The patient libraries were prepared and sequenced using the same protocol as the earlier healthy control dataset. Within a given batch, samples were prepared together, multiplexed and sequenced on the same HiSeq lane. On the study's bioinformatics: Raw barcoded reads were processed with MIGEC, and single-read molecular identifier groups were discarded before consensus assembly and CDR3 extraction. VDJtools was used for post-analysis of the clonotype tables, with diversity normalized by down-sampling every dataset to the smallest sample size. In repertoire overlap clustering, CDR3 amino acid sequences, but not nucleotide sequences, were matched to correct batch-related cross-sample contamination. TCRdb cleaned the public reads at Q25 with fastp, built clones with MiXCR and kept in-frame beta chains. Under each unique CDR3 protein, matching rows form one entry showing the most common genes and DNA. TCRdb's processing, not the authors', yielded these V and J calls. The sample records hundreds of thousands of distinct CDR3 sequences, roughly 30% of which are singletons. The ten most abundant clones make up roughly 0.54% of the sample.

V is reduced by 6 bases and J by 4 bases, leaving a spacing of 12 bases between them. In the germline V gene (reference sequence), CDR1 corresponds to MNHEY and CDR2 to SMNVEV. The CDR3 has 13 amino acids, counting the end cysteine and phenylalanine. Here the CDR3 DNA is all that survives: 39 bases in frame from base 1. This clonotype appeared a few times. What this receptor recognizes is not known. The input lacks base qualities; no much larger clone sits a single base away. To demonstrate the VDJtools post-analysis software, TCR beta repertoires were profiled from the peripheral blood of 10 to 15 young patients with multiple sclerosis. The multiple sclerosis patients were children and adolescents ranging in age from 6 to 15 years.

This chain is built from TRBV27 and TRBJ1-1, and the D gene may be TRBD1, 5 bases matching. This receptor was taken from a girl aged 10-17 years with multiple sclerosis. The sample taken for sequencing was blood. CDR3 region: CASRPQGRTEAFF. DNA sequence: TGTGCCAGCAGGCCCCAGGGCCGCACTGAAGCTTTCTTT.